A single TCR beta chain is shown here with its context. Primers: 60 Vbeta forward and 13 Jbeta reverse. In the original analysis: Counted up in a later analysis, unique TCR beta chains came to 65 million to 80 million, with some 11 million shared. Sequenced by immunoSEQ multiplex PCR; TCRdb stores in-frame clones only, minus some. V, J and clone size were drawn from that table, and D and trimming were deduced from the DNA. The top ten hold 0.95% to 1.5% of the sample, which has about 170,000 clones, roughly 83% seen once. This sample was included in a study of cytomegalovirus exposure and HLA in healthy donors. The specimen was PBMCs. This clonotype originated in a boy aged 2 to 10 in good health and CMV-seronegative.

CDR3 sequence: CASSQALNQPQHF. For the CDR3, the DNA is TGCGCCAGCAGCCAAGCCCTTAATCAGCCCCAGCATTTT. J is TRBJ1-5 and V is TRBV4-1; D ambiguous. The V gene lost 1 base and the J gene lost 4 bases, with 5 bases spanning the gap. Germline V gives CDR1 MGHRA, CDR2 YSYEKL. The CDR3 runs to 13 residues.